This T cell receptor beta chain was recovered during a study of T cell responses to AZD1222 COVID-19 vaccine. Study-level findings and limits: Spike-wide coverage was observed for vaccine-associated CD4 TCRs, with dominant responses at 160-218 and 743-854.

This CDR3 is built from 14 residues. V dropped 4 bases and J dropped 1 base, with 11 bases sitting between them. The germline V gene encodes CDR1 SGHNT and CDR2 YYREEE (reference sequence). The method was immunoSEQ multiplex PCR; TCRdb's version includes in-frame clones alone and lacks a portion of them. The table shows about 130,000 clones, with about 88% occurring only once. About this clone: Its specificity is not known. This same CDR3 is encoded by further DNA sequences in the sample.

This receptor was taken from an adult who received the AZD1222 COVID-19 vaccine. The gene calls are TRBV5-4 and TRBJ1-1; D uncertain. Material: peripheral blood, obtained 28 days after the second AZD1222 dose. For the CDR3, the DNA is TGTGCCAGCAGCCTCGGAAGCGGGAACACTGAAGCTTTCTTT. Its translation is CASSLGSGNTEAFF.